One and the same sample provided the 10 T cell receptor beta chains below, sequenced in a study of T cell repertoires in cytomegalovirus infection. TCRdb reprocessed the reads via MiXCR and lists one record per CDR3 protein. Of hundreds of thousands of distinct CDR3 sequences listed, 18% are singletons. The sample was PBMCs. Receptors originate from a human donor in good health (CMV status not recorded). Some clones in this sample may be carry-over from other donors' samples.

The chain carries TRBV29-1 and TRBJ2-3; 10 bases are a match to TRBD1. CDR1 and CDR2 from the germline V gene are SQVTM and ANQGSEA. V shed 8 bases, J shed 0 bases, and the junction held 17 bases outside the gene matches. The CDR3 is made up of 18 amino acids. The CDR3 DNA sequence: TGCAGCCCTCGCCCGGGACAGGGGAAAGTTTATAGCACAGATACGCAGTATTTT. The encoded protein is CSPRPGQGKVYSTDTQYF.

Regarding this clonotype: This clone may be a read error of a much larger clone one base away. Since the CDR3 does not end with the conserved phenylalanine or tryptophan, this likely comes from a read error. The chain employs TRBV7-2 and TRBJ2-7; TRBD2 matches at 10 bases. Germline CDR1 and CDR2: SGHTA and FQGNSA. This CDR3 contains 14 residues. V dropped 4 bases and J dropped 4; count of bases not matched to a gene: 4. The CDR3 bases are TGTGCCAGCAGCTACAGCGGGGGGGGTTACGAGCAGTACTAC. It codes for CASSYSGGGYEQYY.

On this clonotype itself: No conserved phenylalanine or tryptophan is present at the end of the CDR3, so a read error is the likely explanation. The chain uses TRBV7-9 and TRBJ2-3; D is ambiguous. CDR1 is SEHNR, CDR2 FQNEAQ, per germline (reference sequence). CDR3 length: 12 amino acids. V shed 5 bases and J shed 6 bases, with 9 bases lying between them. In DNA form, the CDR3 reads TGTGCCAGCAGCCTAGACGCGGATACGCAGTATATT. Translating it yields CASSLDADTQYI.

The rearrangement joins TRBV15 to TRBJ2-5; TRBD2 aligns across 8 bases. Germline V gene sequence: CDR1 LNHNV, CDR2 YYDKDF (reference sequence). The CDR3 sequence is 15 residues long. With V trimmed by 3 bases and J by 7 bases, 10 bases remained unmatched. The CDR3 reads CATSSQVSGGGTQYF. In DNA form, the CDR3 reads TGTGCCACCAGCAGCCAAGTGAGCGGGGGTGGGACCCAGTACTTC.

This clonotype turned up a few times. This chain joins TRBV19 and TRBJ2-3; no definite D call. The CDR3 sequence is 14 residues long. The germline CDR1 and CDR2 sequences are LNHDA and SQIVND (reference sequence). V was trimmed by 3 bases and J by 9 bases, leaving 16 bases between them. CDR3 sequence (DNA): TGTGCCAGTAGTATGGGCCCCCGACTCGAGACGCAGTATTTT. Protein product: CASSMGPRLETQYF.

The chain carries TRBV6-1 and TRBJ2-1; 11 positions agree with TRBD2. Trimming took 6 bases from V and 10 from J; bases not matched to a gene: 14. The CDR3 length is 16 residues. From germline, CDR1 is MNHNS and CDR2 SASEGT. CDR3 nucleotide sequence: TGTGCCAGCAGCACCCTAAGTAGCGGGGGGGCCGGGGAGCAGTTCTTC. Translation gives CASSTLSSGGAGEQFF.

This clonotype was seen more than once but under ten times. The rearrangement uses TRBV27 and TRBJ2-7; D remains unclear. CDR1 is MNHEY, CDR2 SMNVEV, per germline (reference sequence). The CDR3 loop spans 15 amino acids. V was shortened by 6 bases and J by 0 bases, with 15 bases between the two germline ends. The CDR3 nucleotides read TGTGCCAGCAGGCCCAGGTGGCCCTCCTCCTACGAGCAGTACTTC. Translating gives CASRPRWPSSYEQYF.

CDR3 loop: CASTEGLASYNSPLHF. The CDR3 nucleotides read TGTGCCAGCACCGAGGGGCTCGCCTCCTATAATTCACCCCTCCACTTT. V is TRBV6-1 and J is TRBJ1-6, with D possibly being TRBD1 (5 bases). The CDR3 consists of 16 residues. Germline CDR1 MNHNS, CDR2 SASEGT. Trimming pared 7 bases from V and 0 bases from J, leaving 13 bases between.

In this sample, this clonotype turned up many times. This sequence joins TRBV7-2 and TRBJ2-7; 9 nucleotides line up with TRBD2. The V gene end was trimmed by 4 bases and the J gene end by 2 bases; junction bases not matched to a gene: 6. The germline gives CDR1 SGHTA, CDR2 FQGNSA. The CDR3 runs 15 residues. DNA of the CDR3: TGTGCCAGCAGCTCTCAGACTAGCGGAGCCTACGAGCAGTACTTC. This sequence encodes CASSSQTSGAYEQYF.

Here the CDR3 DNA reads TGCAGTGCTGACAGGGCTGGTGGGGTGAACACTGAAGCTTTCTTT. Its translation is CSADRAGGVNTEAFF. The J gene is TRBJ1-1, the V gene TRBV20-1, with 7 nucleotides matching TRBD1. This CDR3 spans 15 amino acids. Looked up from germline, CDR1 is DFQATT and CDR2 is SNEGSKA (reference sequence). The junction had 9 bases not matched to a gene; V was cut back by 5 bases and J by 0 bases.